This is a list of T cell receptor beta chains from one sample in a study of blood T cell repertoires in COVID-19. The protocol was immunoSEQ multiplex PCR, while the TCRdb copy is restricted to in-frame clones and leaves out a portion. The data show about 200,000 clones, with 80% to 85% seen just once and less than 8.5% held by the top ten. Sequenced: PBMCs or T cells enriched from blood (not recorded which). These receptors all come from a man between 35 and 55 years old who had recovered from COVID-19. Each CDR3 is given with its conserved first and last residue. The order of the fields is J gene, V gene, CDR3 protein.

J gene: TRBJ2-1; V gene: TRBV6-1; CDR3 protein: CASSEYLDSSYNEQFF
J gene: TRBJ2-3; V gene: TRBV4-1; CDR3 protein: CASSQDYGGLGTDTQYF
J gene: TRBJ2-7; V gene: TRBV5-1; CDR3 protein: CASSLEGTSGAEQYF
J gene: TRBJ1-4; V gene: TRBV5-5; CDR3 protein: CASSGVWARGNEKLFF
J gene: TRBJ1-2; V gene: TRBV30; CDR3 protein: CAWSWGEQGGYTF
J gene: TRBJ1-1; V gene: TRBV11-2; CDR3 protein: CASRRGQGATEAFF
J gene: TRBJ1-1; V gene: TRBV29-1; CDR3 protein: CSVVRGNTEAFF
J gene: TRBJ2-5; V gene: TRBV7-8; CDR3 protein: CASSLESLQETQYF
J gene: TRBJ1-1; V gene: TRBV4-2; CDR3 protein: CASSQDLNLAAFF
J gene: TRBJ1-5; V gene: TRBV6-5; CDR3 protein: CASPLPTGGHQPQHF
J gene: TRBJ2-2; V gene: TRBV15; CDR3 protein: CATSREAIGELFF
J gene: TRBJ2-3; V gene: TRBV2; CDR3 protein: CASSEALRGGADTQYF
J gene: TRBJ2-3; V gene: TRBV9; CDR3 protein: CASSPSVAGADTQYF
J gene: TRBJ1-1; V gene: TRBV29-1; CDR3 protein: CITRERNTEAFF
J gene: TRBJ1-1; V gene: TRBV9; CDR3 protein: CASSVAWTGEAFF
J gene: TRBJ1-6; V gene: TRBV7-9; CDR3 protein: CASSLGTLNSPLHF
J gene: TRBJ2-1; V gene: TRBV3-1/TRBV3-2; CDR3 protein: CASSIFNEQFF
J gene: TRBJ2-7; V gene: TRBV9; CDR3 protein: CASSGDGYEQYF
J gene: TRBJ1-1; V gene: TRBV25-1; CDR3 protein: CASTQGQGLLAFF
J gene: TRBJ2-5; V gene: TRBV7-3; CDR3 protein: CASSLTRDQETQYF
J gene: TRBJ1-3; V gene: TRBV3-1/TRBV3-2; CDR3 protein: CASSSRGSGNTIYF
J gene: TRBJ1-2; V gene: TRBV28; CDR3 protein: CASSLSGRGVGYTF
J gene: TRBJ1-2; V gene: TRBV4-1; CDR3 protein: CASSQERGGYGYTF
J gene: TRBJ2-1; V gene: TRBV11-2; CDR3 protein: CASSPEYLNRGNEQFF
J gene: TRBJ1-4; V gene: TRBV19; CDR3 protein: CASTTIPGQGYEKLFF
J gene: TRBJ1-3; V gene: TRBV11-2; CDR3 protein: CASSSPAANSGNTIYF
J gene: TRBJ1-5; V gene: TRBV28; CDR3 protein: CASIPGQGGHQPQHF
J gene: TRBJ2-1; V gene: TRBV5-6; CDR3 protein: CASSAGTSGGSGEQFF
J gene: TRBJ1-4; V gene: TRBV4-1; CDR3 protein: CASSQDPGGRGEKLFF
J gene: TRBJ1-4; V gene: TRBV28; CDR3 protein: CASSLGQVEKLFF
J gene: TRBJ1-2; V gene: TRBV28; CDR3 protein: CASSGSGQGYGYTF